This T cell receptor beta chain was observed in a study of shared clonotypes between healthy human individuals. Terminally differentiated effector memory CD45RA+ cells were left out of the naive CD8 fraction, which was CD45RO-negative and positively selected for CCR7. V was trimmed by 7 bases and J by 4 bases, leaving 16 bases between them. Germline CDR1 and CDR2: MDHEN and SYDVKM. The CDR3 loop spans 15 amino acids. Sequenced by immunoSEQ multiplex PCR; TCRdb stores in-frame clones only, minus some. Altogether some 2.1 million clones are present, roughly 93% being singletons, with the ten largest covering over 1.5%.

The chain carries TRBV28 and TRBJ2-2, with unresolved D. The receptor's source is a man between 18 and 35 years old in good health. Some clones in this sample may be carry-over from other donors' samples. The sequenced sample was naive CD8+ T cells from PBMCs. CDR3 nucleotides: TGTGCCAGCAAAGATACTGGCAGGCCCACCGGGGAGCTGTTTTTT. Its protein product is CASKDTGRPTGELFF.